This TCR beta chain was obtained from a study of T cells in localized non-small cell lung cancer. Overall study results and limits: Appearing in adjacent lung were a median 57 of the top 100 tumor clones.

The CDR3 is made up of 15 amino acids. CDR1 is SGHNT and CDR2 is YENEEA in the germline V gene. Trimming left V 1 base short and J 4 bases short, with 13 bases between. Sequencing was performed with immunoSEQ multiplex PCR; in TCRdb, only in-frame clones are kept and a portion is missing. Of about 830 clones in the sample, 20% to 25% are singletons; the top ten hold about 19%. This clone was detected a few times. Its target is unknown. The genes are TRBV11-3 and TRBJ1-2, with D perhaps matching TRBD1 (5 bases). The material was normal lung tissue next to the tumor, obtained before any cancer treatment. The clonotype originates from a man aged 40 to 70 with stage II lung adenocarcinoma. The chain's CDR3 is CASSLGRGGGYGYTF. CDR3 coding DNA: TGTGCCAGCAGCTTAGGCCGGGGGGGAGGCTATGGCTACACCTTC.